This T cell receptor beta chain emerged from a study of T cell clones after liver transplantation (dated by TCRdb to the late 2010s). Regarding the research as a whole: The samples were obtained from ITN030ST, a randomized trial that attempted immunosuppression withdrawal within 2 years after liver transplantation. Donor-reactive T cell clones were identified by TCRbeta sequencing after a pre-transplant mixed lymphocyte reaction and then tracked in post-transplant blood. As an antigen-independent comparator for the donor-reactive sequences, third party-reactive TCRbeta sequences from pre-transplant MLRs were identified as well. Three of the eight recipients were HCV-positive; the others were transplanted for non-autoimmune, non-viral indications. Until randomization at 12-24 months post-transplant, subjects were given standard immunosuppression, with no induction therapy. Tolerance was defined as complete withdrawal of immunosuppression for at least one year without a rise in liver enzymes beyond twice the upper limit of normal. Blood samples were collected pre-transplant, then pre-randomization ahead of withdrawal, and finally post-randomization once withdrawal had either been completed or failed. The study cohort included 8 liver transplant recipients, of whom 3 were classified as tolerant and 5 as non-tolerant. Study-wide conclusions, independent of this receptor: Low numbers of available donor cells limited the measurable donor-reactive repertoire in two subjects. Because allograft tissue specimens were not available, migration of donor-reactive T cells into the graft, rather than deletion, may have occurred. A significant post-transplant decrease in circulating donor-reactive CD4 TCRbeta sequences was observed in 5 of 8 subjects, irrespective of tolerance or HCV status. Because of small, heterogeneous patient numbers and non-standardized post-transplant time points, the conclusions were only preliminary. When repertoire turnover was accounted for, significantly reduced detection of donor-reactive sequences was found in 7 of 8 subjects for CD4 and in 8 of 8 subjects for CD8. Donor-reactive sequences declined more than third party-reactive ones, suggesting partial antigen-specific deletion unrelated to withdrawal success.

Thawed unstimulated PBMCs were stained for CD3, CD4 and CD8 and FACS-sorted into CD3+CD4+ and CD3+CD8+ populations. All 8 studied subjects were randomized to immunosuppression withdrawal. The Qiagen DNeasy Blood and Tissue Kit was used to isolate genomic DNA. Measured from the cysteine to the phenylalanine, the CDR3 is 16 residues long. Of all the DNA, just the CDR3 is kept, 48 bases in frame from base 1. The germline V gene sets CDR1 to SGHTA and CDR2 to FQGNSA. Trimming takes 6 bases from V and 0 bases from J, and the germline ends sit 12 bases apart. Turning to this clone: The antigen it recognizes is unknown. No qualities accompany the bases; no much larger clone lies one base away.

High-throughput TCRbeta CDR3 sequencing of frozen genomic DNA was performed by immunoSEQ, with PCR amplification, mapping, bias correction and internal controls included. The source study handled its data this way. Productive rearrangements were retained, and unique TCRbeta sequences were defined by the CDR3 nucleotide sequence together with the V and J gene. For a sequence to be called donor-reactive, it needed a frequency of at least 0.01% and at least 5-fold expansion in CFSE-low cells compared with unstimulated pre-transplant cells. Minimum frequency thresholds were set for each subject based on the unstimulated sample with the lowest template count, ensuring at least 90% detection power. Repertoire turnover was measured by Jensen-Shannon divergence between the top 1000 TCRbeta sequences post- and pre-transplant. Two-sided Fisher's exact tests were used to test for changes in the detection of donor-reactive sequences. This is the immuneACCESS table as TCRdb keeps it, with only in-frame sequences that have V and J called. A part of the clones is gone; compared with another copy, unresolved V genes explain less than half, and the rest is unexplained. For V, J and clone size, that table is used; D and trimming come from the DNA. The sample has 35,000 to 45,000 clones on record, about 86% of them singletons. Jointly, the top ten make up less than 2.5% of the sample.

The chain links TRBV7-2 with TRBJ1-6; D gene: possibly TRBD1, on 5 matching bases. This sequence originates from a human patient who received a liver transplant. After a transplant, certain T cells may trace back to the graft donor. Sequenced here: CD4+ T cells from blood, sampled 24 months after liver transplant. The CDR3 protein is CASRGRGSSYNSPLHF. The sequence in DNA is TGTGCCAGCAGGGGGCGGGGGAGCTCCTATAATTCACCCCTCCACTTT.